This passage covers 20 T cell receptor beta chains from one sample sequenced in a study of control samples from healthy donors and cancer patients. Produced via immunoSEQ multiplex PCR; TCRdb's table is partial and in-frame only. Of some 130,000 clones listed, less than 95% were seen once; the top ten hold about 3.5%. The sample consisted of blood. The receptors come from a man aged 25-40 years in good health.

The chain couples TRBV11-2 to TRBJ2-5; the D is unclear. The CDR3 loop spans 14 amino acids. V was pared by 1 base and J by 1 base, with 7 bases between. Germline-derived CDR1 and CDR2 are SGHAT and FQNNGV. The chain's CDR3 is CASSLVQTQETQYF. The CDR3, as DNA: TGTGCCAGCAGCTTAGTACAGACCCAAGAGACCCAGTACTTC.

This clone has only a few counts. The rearrangement links TRBV2 to TRBJ2-7, with 8 bases that match TRBD1. Germline assignment: CDR1 SNHLY and CDR2 FYNNEI. CDR3 length: 13 amino acids. The J segment lost 1 base and the V segment lost 8 bases, leaving 4 bases of the junction unmatched. CDR3 amino acids: CASGGTGSYEQYF. The CDR3 nucleotides are TGTGCCAGCGGCGGGACAGGTTCCTACGAGCAGTACTTC.

CDR3 sequence: CASSLHLLRGGGNSPLHF. Here the CDR3 DNA reads TGTGCCAGCAGTCTCCACCTCCTAAGGGGGGGTGGTAATTCACCCCTCCACTTT. The chain is built from TRBV27 and TRBJ1-6, with TRBD1 as a possible D gene (6 bases). Germline lookup yields CDR1 MNHEY and CDR2 SMNVEV (reference sequence). The CDR3 totals 18 residues. V lost 5 bases, J lost 6 bases, and 23 bases lay in between.

This chain joins TRBV11-2 and TRBJ1-2; no reliable D call. Looked up from germline, CDR1 is SGHAT and CDR2 is FQNNGV. The CDR3 runs to 14 residues. Trimming cost V 3 bases and J 3 bases, with 11 bases left between them. CDR3 sequence: CASSFSTPYYGYTF. The CDR3 DNA is TGTGCCAGCAGCTTTTCGACGCCCTACTATGGCTACACCTTC.

The rearrangement joins TRBV11-2 to TRBJ1-3, with D hard to call. V lost 10 bases to trimming and J lost 4 bases, with 17 bases between them. Germline-derived CDR1 and CDR2 are SGHAT and FQNNGV. The CDR3 totals 14 residues. CDR3: CATIRRDDGNTIYF. Here the CDR3 DNA reads TGTGCCACCATAAGGCGGGATGACGGAAACACCATATATTTT.

V usage is TRBV5-6 and J usage is TRBJ2-3; D tentatively reads TRBD1 or TRBD2 (5 bases each). The CDR3 length is 15 residues. V lost 2 bases, J lost 4 bases, and 14 bases lay in between. In germline, CDR1 is SGHDT, CDR2 YYEEEE. CDR3 sequence: CASSFGARRADTQYF. The CDR3 region has the DNA TGTGCCAGCAGCTTCGGGGCGCGCCGGGCAGATACGCAGTATTTT. The full variable domain, in which reference TRBV5-6 and TRBJ2-3 provide the parts outside the CDR3, is DAGVTQSPTHLIKTRGQQVTLRCSPKSGHDTVSWYQQALGQGPQFIFQYYEEEERQRGNFPDRFSGHQFPNYSSELNVNALLLGDSALYLCASSFGARRADTQYFGPGTRLTVL.

The genes are TRBV30 and TRBJ2-5, with 13 bases that match TRBD2. The CDR3 is made up of 17 amino acids. Germline values: CDR1 GTSNPN, CDR2 SVGIG (reference sequence). V lost 1 base to trimming and J lost 5 bases; unmatched junction nucleotides: 10. CDR3 DNA: TGTGCCTGGAGTGAAGGGAAGACTAGCGGGGGGTCCGAGACCCAGTACTTC. Residues: CAWSEGKTSGGSETQYF.

This chain connects TRBV3-1 (or the pseudogene TRBV3-2) to TRBJ1-3; D gene unclear. V lost 1 base to trimming and J lost 1 base, with 5 bases between them. The CDR3 consists of 14 residues. Per germline, CDR1 LGHDT and CDR2 YNNKEL (reference sequence). In DNA form, the CDR3 reads TGTGCCAGCAGCCAAGGGAGTTCTGGAAACACCATATATTTT. The encoded protein is CASSQGSSGNTIYF.

The rearrangement joins TRBV7-9 to TRBJ2-7; D not certain. The CDR3 has 14 residues. Germline assignment: CDR1 SEHNR and CDR2 FQNEAQ (reference sequence). V lost 4 bases and J lost 8, with 18 bases in between. CDR3 in amino acids: CASSSTDPLAKQYF. In DNA form, the CDR3 reads TGTGCCAGCAGCTCGACGGATCCCCTGGCCAAGCAGTACTTC. Looking up the rest from reference TRBV7-9 and TRBJ2-7 gives the full variable domain: DTGVSQNPRHKITKRGQNVTFRCDPISEHNRLYWYRQTLGQGPEFLTYFQNEAQLEKSRLLSDRFSAERPKGSFSTLEIQRTEQGDSAMYLCASSSTDPLAKQYFGPGTRLTVT.

Here the CDR3 DNA reads TGTGCCAGCAGCTTAGCGTCACGGGGACCCAGAGATACGCAGTATTTT. This sequence encodes CASSLASRGPRDTQYF. This chain connects TRBV7-6 to TRBJ2-3, with D perhaps assigned TRBD1 or TRBD2 (5 bases each). The CDR3 has 16 amino acids. Per the germline V gene, CDR1 is SGHVS and CDR2 is FNYEAQ. The germline V and J ends were trimmed by 0 bases and 5 bases, with 15 bases remaining between them.

V is TRBV7-9 and J is TRBJ2-7, with TRBD1 as a possible D gene (6 bases). The germline V gene has CDR1 SEHNR and CDR2 FQNEAQ (reference sequence). Trimming removed 5 bases at V and 2 bases at J, with 13 bases between. The CDR3 covers 14 residues. CDR3 nucleotide sequence: TGTGCCAGCAGCCCAAGGTCAGGGGCCTACGAGCAGTACTTC. Encoded protein: CASSPRSGAYEQYF.

The chain carries TRBV7-2 and TRBJ2-7; 9 bases match TRBD2. The CDR3 runs 17 residues. Trimming at V came to 0 bases and at J to 3 bases, leaving 9 bases not matched to a gene. Germline CDR1 reads SGHTA; CDR2 reads FQGNSA. The CDR3 loop is CASSLASGGGSGYEQYF. In DNA form, the CDR3 reads TGTGCCAGCAGCTTAGCTAGCGGGGGAGGGAGCGGCTACGAGCAGTACTTC.

The chain joins TRBV14 to TRBJ1-1, with D possibly TRBD1 on 6 matching bases. Germline CDR1 and CDR2: SGHDN and FVKESK. V lost 1 base and J lost 7, with 19 bases in between. This CDR3 spans 16 amino acids. The CDR3 here is CASSQAIGGSGVEAFF. The CDR3 DNA is TGTGCCAGCAGCCAAGCCATTGGGGGCAGCGGGGTTGAAGCTTTCTTT.

The V and J genes are TRBV28 and TRBJ2-7, with D tentatively TRBD1 (6 bases). The CDR3 runs 14 residues. Germline V lookup: CDR1 MDHEN, CDR2 SYDVKM. Trimming shortened V by 6 bases and J by 0 bases, and 12 bases separated the two germline ends. CDR3 region: CASRATGSSYEQYF. CDR3 bases: TGTGCCAGCAGGGCGACAGGTTCCTCCTACGAGCAGTACTTC.

The J gene is TRBJ1-2, the V gene TRBV7-9, with D possibly being TRBD1 (5 bases). The germline CDR1 and CDR2 sequences are SEHNR and FQNEAQ (reference sequence). The length of the CDR3 is 12 residues. V gave up 4 bases and J gave up 7 bases, with 10 bases separating them. In nucleotides, the CDR3 is TGTGCCAGCAGCTCGGGACGGGTTGGCTACACCTTC. Its translation: CASSSGRVGYTF.

This chain joins TRBV5-4 and TRBJ1-2; unclear D gene. This CDR3 has 13 amino acids. Germline-derived CDR1 and CDR2 are SGHNT and YYREEE (reference sequence). V shed 4 bases and J shed 6 bases, with 13 bases lying between them. The CDR3 nucleotides read TGTGCCAGCAGCCTCGGACGGCCAGATGGCTACACCTTC. Its protein is CASSLGRPDGYTF.

V and J are TRBV4-1 and TRBJ2-5; D may be TRBD1 or TRBD2 (5 bases each). There are 14 residues in the CDR3. V lost 4 bases, J lost 6 bases, and 15 bases lay in between. Germline-derived CDR1 and CDR2 are MGHRA and YSYEKL. DNA for the CDR3: TGCGCCAGCAGCCTCTTGGAAGGGGACCAGACCCAGTACTTC. Its translation: CASSLLEGDQTQYF.

This clone was recorded once. J is TRBJ1-1 and V is TRBV5-1; D uncertain. Trimming cost V 0 bases and J 3 bases, with 12 bases left between them. The CDR3 spans 15 residues. The germline V gene has CDR1 SGHRS and CDR2 YFSETQ. The CDR3 loop reads CASSLATGLDTEAFF. CDR3 coding DNA: TGCGCCAGCAGCTTGGCCACCGGGCTGGACACTGAAGCTTTCTTT.

This clone was recorded only once. This sequence joins TRBV24-1 and TRBJ2-1, with 8 bases that match TRBD1. Germline V gene sequence: CDR1 KGHDR, CDR2 SFDVKD. This CDR3 is built from 16 residues. V was clipped by 4 bases and J by 4 bases; unmatched bases: 8. This CDR3 reads CATSDWTGQGYNEQFF. CDR3 coding DNA: TGTGCCACCAGTGACTGGACAGGGCAGGGGTACAATGAGCAGTTCTTC.

This sequence joins TRBV19 and TRBJ1-5, with 8 bases that match TRBD1. Germline loops: CDR1 LNHDA, CDR2 SQIVND (reference sequence). V was clipped by 4 bases and J by 6 bases; unmatched bases: 11. The CDR3 sequence is 16 residues long. The CDR3 spells CASSTRRTGTGQPQHF. The CDR3 bases are TGTGCCAGTAGTACCCGGCGGACAGGGACGGGTCAGCCCCAGCATTTT.